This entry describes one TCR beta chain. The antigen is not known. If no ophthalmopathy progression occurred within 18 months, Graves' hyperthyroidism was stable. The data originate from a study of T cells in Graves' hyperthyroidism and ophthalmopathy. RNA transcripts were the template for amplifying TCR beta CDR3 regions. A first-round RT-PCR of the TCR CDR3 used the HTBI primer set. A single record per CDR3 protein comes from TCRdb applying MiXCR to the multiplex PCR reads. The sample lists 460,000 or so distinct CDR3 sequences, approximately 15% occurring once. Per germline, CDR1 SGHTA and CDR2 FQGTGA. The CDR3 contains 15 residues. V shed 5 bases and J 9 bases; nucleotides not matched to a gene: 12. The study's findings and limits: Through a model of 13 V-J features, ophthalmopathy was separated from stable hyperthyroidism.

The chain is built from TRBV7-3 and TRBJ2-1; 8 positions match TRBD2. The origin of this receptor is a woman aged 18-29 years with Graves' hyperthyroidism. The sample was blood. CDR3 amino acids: CASSPSGLGVGEQFF. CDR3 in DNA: TGTGCCAGCAGCCCCTCGGGACTAGGGGTGGGTGAGCAGTTCTTC.